This T cell receptor beta chain is drawn from a study of T cells in pancreatic ductal adenocarcinoma. The study, taken as a whole, reports: Tumor-versus-blood clonality comparisons may be biased toward lower tumor diversity. Unique clonotypes were 8 to 10-fold more numerous in blood than in tumor. Mean clonality was approximately 0.1 in tumors and 0.07 to 0.075 in blood, not significantly different. The resected pancreatic cancer cohort was biased toward the minority with early-stage disease.

Produced via immunoSEQ multiplex PCR; TCRdb's table is partial and in-frame only. The sample gives 15,000 to 20,000 clones, about 88% of which show up once; 0.94% is in the top ten. The ends were cut back, 0 bases at V and 0 bases at J, with 9 bases in the middle. The CDR3 length is 16 residues. Germline lookup yields CDR1 SGHTA and CDR2 FQGTGA. The selected patients with pancreatic ductal adenocarcinoma had surgery but no neoadjuvant therapy. Regarding this clone: What it binds is not known.

The origin of this receptor is a human donor with pancreatic ductal adenocarcinoma. The material sequenced was PBMCs. This chain connects TRBV7-3 to TRBJ1-3; D not certain. The CDR3 bases are TGTGCCAGCAGCTTAACCGGGGTGGGCTCTGGAAACACCATATATTTT. Translated: CASSLTGVGSGNTIYF.